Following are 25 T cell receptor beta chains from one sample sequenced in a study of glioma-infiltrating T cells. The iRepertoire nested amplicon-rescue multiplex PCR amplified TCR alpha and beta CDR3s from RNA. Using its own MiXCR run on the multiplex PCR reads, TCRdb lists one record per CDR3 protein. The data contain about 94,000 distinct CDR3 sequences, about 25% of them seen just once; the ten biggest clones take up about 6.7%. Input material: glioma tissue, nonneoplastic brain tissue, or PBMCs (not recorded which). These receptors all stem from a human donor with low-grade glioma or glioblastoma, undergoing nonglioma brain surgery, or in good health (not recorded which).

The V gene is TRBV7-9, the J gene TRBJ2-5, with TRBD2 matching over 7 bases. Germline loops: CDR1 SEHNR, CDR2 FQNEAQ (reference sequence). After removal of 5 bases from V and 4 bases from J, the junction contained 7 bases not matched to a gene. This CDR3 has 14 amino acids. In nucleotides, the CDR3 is TGTGCCAGCAGCCCGCGGTGGGGGGGAGAGACCCAGTACTTC. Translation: CASSPRWGGETQYF. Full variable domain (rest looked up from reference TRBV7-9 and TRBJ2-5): DTGVSQNPRHKITKRGQNVTFRCDPISEHNRLYWYRQTLGQGPEFLTYFQNEAQLEKSRLLSDRFSAERPKGSFSTLEIQRTEQGDSAMYLCASSPRWGGETQYFGPGTRLLVL.

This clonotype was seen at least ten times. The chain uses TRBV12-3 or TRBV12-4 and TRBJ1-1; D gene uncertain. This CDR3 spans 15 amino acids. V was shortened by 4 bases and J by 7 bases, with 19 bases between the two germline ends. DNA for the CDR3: TGTGCCAGCAGTTCCTCCACAGTTCTCATCGATGAAGCTTTCTTT. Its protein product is CASSSSTVLIDEAFF.

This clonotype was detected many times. The CDR3 is CASSRRNYNEQFF. DNA of the CDR3: TGTGCCAGCAGTCGCCGGAACTACAATGAGCAGTTCTTC. The V and J genes are TRBV28 and TRBJ2-1; D gene uncertain. Germline CDR1 MDHEN, CDR2 SYDVKM. V gave up 5 bases and J gave up 3 bases, with 8 bases separating them. The CDR3 length is 13 residues.

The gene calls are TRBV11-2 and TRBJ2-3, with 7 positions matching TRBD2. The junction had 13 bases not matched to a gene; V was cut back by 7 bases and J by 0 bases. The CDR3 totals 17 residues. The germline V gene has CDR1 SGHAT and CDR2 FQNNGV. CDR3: CASTPRWGRGSTDTQYF. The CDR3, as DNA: TGTGCCAGCACCCCACGGTGGGGGAGGGGAAGCACAGATACGCAGTATTTT.

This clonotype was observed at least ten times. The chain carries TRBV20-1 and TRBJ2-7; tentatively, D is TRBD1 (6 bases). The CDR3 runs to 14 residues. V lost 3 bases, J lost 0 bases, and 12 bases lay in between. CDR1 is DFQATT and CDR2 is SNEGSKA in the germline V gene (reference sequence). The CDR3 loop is CSARDSESSYEQYF. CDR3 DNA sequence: TGCAGTGCTAGGGACAGTGAGAGCTCCTACGAGCAGTACTTC.

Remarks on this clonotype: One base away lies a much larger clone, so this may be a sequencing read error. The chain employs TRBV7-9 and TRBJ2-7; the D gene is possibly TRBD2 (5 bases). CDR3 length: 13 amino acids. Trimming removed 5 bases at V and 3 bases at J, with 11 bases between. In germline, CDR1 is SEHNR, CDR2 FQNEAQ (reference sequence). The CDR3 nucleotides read TGTGCCAGCAGCCCAGCGGAGCTCTACGAGCAGTACTTC. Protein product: CASSPAELYEQYF.

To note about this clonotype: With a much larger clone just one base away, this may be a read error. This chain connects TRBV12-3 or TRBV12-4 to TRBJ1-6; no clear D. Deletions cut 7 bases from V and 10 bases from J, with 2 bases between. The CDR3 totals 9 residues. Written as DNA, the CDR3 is TGTGCCAGCATCTCACCCCTCCACTTT. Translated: CASISPLHF.

This CDR3 reads CASSFRKISNTGELFF. The DNA of the CDR3 is TGTGCCAGCAGTTTCAGGAAGATTTCGAACACCGGGGAGCTGTTTTTT. V usage is TRBV12-3 or TRBV12-4 and J usage is TRBJ2-2; no reliable D call. The CDR3 is 16 amino acids. V was trimmed by 3 bases and J by 0 bases, leaving 11 bases between them.

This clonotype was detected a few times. The CDR3 region has the DNA TGCGCCAGCAGTGAGCCGGGACTAGCGGGCTACGAGCAGTACTTC. Residues: CASSEPGLAGYEQYF. The chain employs TRBV10-2 and TRBJ2-7; 12 positions agree with TRBD2. J lost 3 bases, V lost 2 bases, and 2 bases had no gene match. The CDR3 spans 15 residues. Germline V lookup: CDR1 WSHSY, CDR2 SAAADI.

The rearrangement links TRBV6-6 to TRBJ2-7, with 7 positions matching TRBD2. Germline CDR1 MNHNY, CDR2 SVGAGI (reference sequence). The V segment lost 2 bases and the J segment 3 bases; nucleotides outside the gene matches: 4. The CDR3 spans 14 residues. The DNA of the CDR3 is TGTGCCAGCAGTTACACGGCGGGAGTCTACGAGCAGTACTTC. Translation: CASSYTAGVYEQYF.

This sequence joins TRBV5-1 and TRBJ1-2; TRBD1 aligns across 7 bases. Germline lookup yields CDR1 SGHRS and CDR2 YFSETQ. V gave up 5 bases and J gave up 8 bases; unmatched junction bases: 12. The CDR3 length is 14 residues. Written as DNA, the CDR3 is TGCGCCAGCAGGGACTACAACAGGGGCGGGGGCTACACCTTC. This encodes CASRDYNRGGGYTF.

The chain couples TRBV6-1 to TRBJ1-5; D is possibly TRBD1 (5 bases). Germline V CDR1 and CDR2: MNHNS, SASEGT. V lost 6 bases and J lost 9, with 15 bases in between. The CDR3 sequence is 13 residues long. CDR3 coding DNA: TGTGCCAGCAGGAGGGACGGGATAGGGCCCCAGCATTTT. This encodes CASRRDGIGPQHF.

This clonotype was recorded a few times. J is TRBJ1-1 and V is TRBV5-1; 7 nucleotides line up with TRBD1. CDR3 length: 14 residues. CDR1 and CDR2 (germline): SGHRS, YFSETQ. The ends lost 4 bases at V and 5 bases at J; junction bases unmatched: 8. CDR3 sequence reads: CASSVDRDKTEAFF. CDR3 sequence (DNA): TGCGCCAGCAGCGTCGACAGGGATAAAACTGAAGCTTTCTTT. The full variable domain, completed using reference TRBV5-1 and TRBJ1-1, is KAGVTQTPRYLIKTRGQQVTLSCSPISGHRSVSWYQQTPGQGLQFLFEYFSETQRNKGNFPGRFSGRQFSNSRSEMNVSTLELGDSALYLCASSVDRDKTEAFFGQGTRLTVV.

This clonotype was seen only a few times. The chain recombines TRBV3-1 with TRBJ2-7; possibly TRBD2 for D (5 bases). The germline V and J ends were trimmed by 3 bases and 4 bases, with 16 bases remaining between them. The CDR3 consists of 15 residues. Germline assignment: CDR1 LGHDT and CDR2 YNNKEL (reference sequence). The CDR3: CASSQDWTDPYEQYF. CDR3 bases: TGTGCCAGCAGCCAGGACTGGACTGACCCTTACGAGCAGTACTTC.

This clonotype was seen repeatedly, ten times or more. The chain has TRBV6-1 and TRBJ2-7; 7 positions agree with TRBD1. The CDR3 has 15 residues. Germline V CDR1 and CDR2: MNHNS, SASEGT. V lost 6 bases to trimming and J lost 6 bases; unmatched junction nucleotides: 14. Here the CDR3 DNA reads TGTGCCAGCAGCAATAGACAGGGTTCCAGTCTCGAGCAGTACTTC. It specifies CASSNRQGSSLEQYF.

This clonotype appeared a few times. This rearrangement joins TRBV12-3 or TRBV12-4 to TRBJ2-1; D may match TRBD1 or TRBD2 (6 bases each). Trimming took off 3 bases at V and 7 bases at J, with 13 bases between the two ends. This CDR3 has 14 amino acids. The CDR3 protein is CASSFGGDENEQFF. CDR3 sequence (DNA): TGTGCCAGCAGTTTCGGGGGCGATGAAAATGAGCAGTTCTTC.

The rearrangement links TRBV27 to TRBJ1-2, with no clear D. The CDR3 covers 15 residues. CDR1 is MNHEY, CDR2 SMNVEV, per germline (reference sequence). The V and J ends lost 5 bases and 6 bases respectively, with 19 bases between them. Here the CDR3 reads CASSPRHGLVDGYTF. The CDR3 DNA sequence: TGTGCCAGCAGTCCCAGACATGGTTTAGTGGATGGCTACACCTTC.

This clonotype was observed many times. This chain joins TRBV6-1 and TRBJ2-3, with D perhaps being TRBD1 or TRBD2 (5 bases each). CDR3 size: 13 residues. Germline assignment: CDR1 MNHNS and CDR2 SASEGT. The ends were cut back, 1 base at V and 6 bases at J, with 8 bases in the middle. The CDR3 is CASSEVGEDTQYF. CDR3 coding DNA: TGTGCCAGCAGTGAAGTGGGGGAGGATACGCAGTATTTT.

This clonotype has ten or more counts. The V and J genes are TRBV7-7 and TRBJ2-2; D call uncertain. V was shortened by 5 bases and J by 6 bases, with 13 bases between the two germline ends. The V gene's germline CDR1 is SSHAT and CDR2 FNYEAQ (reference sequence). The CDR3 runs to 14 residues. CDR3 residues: CASSPTSPAGELFF. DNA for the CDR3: TGTGCCAGCAGCCCTACAAGTCCGGCCGGGGAGCTGTTTTTT.

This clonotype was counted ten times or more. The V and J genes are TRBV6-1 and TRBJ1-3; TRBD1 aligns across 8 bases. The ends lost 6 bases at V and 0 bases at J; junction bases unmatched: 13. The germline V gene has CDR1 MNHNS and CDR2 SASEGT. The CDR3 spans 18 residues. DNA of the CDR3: TGTGCCAGCAGCCCCTCGGACAGGGCTATGAGCTCTGGAAACACCATATATTTT. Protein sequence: CASSPSDRAMSSGNTIYF.

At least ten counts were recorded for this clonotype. CDR3 protein: CASSRGSPYNEQFF. DNA for the CDR3: TGTGCCAGTAGTCGCGGGTCTCCCTACAATGAGCAGTTCTTC. The V and J genes are TRBV19 and TRBJ2-1, with D maybe TRBD2 (5 bases). Germline CDR1 and CDR2: LNHDA and SQIVND (reference sequence). V dropped 5 bases and J dropped 2 bases, with 10 bases sitting between them. This CDR3 is built from 14 residues. Full variable domain (rest looked up from reference TRBV19 and TRBJ2-1): DGGITQSPKYLFRKEGQNVTLSCEQNLNHDAMYWYRQDPGQGLRLIYYSQIVNDFQKGDIAEGYSVSREKKESFPLTVTSAQKNPTAFYLCASSRGSPYNEQFFGPGTRLTVL.

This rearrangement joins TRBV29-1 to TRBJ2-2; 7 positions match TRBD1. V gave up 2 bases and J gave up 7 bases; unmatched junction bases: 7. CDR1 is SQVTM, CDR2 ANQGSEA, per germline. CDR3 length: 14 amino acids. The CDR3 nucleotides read TGCAGCGTTGAAACACAGGGGCGAGGCGGGGAGCTGTTTTTT. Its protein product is CSVETQGRGGELFF.

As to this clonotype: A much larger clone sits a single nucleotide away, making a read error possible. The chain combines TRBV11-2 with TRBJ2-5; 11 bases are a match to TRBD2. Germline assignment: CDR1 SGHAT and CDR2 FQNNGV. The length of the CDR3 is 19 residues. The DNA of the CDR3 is TGTGCCAGCAGCCCTTCCCCGGGACTAGCGGCCTCGTACCAAGGGACCCAGTACTTC. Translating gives CASSPSPGLAASYQGTQYF.

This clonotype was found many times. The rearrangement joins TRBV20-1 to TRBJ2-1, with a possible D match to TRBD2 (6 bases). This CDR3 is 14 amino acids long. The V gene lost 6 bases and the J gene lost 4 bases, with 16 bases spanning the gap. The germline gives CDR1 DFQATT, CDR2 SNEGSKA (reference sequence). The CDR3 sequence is CSARDWATYNEQFF. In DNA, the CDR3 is TGCAGTGCCCGGGACTGGGCCACTTACAATGAGCAGTTCTTC.

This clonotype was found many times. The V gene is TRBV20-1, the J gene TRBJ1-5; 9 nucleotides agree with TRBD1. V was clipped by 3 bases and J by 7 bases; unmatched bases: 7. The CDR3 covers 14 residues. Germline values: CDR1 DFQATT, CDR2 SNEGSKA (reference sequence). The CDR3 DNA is TGCAGTGCTAGCTTGGGGACAGGGTTCCAGCCCCAGCATTTT. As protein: CSASLGTGFQPQHF.